This T cell receptor beta chain emerged from a study of T cell responses to AZD1222 COVID-19 vaccine. For the study at large: Pooled in the analysis were second doses at about 4 or about 12 weeks.

On this clone itself: Its target is unknown.

Here immunoSEQ multiplex PCR was the method, and the copy in TCRdb shows in-frame clones only, minus some. Counted here are some 140,000 clones, around 93% occurring once; the ten biggest clones make up around 2.8%. Study-wide points: Donors in the cohort were predominantly white British and more often female, and clonal diversity was possibly underestimated. Per reports, nearly half of all spike-specific TCRs target regions that are unmutated in variants.

The V end lost 3 bases, the J end lost 6 bases, and 6 bases lay between the germline ends. From germline, CDR1 is SGHAT and CDR2 FQDESV (reference sequence). The CDR3 extends over 12 amino acids. This clonotype was sampled from an adult in good health. The sample in question was peripheral blood, obtained on day 0 of AZD1222 vaccination. The chain joins TRBV11-1 to TRBJ2-1; no clear D gene. In DNA form, the CDR3 reads TGTGCCAGCAGCTTGAGTTTCAATGAGCAGTTCTTC. Translated: CASSLSFNEQFF.